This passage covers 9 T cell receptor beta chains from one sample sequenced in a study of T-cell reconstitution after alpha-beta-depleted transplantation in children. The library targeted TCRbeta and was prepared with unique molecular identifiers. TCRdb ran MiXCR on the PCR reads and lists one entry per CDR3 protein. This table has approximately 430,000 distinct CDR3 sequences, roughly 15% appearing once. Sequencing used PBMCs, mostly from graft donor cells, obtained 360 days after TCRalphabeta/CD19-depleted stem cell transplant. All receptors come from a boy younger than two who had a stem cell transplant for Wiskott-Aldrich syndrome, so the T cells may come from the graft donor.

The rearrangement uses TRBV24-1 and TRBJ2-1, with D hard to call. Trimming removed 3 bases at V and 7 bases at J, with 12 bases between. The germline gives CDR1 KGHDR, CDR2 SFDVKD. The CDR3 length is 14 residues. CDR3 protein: CATSDGNPTNEQFF. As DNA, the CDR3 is TGTGCCACCAGTGATGGGAACCCGACAAATGAGCAGTTCTTC.

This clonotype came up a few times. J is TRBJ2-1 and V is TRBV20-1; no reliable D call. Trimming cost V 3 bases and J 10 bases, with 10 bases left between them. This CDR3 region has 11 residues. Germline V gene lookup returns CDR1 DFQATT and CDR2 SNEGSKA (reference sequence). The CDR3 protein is CSASALVEQFF. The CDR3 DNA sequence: TGCAGTGCTAGTGCCCTCGTCGAGCAGTTCTTC.

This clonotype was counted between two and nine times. The CDR3 coding sequence is TGTGCCATCTCCGAGGGGGCGCTTAGAGATACGCAGTATTTT. Protein product: CAISEGALRDTQYF. The chain recombines TRBV10-3 with TRBJ2-3; TRBD1 matches at 7 bases. This CDR3 comprises 14 residues. The V gene's germline CDR1 is ENHRY and CDR2 SYGVKD. V was pared by 8 bases and J by 5 bases, with 10 bases of the junction left unmatched.

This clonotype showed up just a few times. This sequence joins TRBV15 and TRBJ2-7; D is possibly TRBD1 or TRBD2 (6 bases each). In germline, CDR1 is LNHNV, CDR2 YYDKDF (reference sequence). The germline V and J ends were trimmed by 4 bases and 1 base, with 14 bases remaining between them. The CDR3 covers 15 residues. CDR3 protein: CATSTGGGRSYEQYF. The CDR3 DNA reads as TGTGCCACCAGCACCGGAGGGGGGAGGTCCTACGAGCAGTACTTC.

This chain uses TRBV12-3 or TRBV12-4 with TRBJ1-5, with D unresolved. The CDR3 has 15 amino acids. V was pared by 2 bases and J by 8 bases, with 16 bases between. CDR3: CASSLFSFGGEPQHF. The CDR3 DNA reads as TGTGCCAGCAGTTTATTTTCCTTTGGTGGGGAGCCCCAGCATTTT.

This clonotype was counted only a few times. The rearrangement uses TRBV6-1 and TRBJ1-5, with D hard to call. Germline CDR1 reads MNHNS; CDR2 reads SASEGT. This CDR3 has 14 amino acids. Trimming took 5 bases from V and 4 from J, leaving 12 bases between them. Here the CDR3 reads CASSPTVGNQPQHF. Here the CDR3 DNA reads TGTGCCAGCAGTCCCACCGTGGGGAATCAGCCCCAGCATTTT.

In DNA form, the CDR3 reads TGTGCCACCAGCAGAGGAGAAAATAGGGGGGACAATGAGCAGTTCTTC. Residues: CATSRGENRGDNEQFF. The V call is TRBV15, the J call TRBJ2-1; possibly TRBD1 or TRBD2 for D (6 bases each). CDR3 size: 16 residues. The V end was cut by 1 base, the J end by 5 bases, with 15 bases between. Germline V gene data show CDR1 as LNHNV and CDR2 as YYDKDF (reference sequence).

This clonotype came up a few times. CDR3 sequence (DNA): TGCGCCAGCAGCTTGGTTGCTACTACCTACGAGCAGTACTTC. Amino acid sequence: CASSLVATTYEQYF. The rearrangement links TRBV5-1 to TRBJ2-7; D is uncertain. V was trimmed by 0 bases and J by 2 bases, leaving 9 bases between them. Germline loops: CDR1 SGHRS, CDR2 YFSETQ. This CDR3 has 14 residues.

CDR3 region: CASSPAPGTPGRGVQDTQYF. CDR3 DNA: TGCGCCAGCAGCCCGGCCCCAGGAACGCCGGGACGAGGGGTCCAAGATACGCAGTATTTT. The chain is built from TRBV4-1 and TRBJ2-3; D possibly matches TRBD1 or TRBD2 (5 bases each). CDR1 and CDR2 (germline): MGHRA, YSYEKL. Trimming pared 4 bases from V and 5 bases from J, leaving 31 bases between. The CDR3 runs 20 residues.